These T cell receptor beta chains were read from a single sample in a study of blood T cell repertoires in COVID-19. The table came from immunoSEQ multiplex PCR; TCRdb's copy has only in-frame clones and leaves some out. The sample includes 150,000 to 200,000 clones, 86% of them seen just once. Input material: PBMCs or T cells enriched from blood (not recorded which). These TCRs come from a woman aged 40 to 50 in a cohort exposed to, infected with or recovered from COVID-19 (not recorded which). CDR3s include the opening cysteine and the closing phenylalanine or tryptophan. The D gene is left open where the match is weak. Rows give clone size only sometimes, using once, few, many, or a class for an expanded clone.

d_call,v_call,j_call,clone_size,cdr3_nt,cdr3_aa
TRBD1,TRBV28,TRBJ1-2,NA,TGTGCCAGCAGTTTAGCGACAGGGGCTACCTTC,CASSLATGATF
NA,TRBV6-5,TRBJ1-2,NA,TGTGCCAGCAGTTATCCGACAGGAGCTGGCTATGGCTACACCTTC,CASSYPTGAGYGYTF
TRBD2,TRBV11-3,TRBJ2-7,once,TGTGCCAGCAGTTTCCCAGCGGGAGAGGCGGTCTACGAGCAGTACTTC,CASSFPAGEAVYEQYF
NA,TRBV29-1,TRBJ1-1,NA,TGCAGCGTTGGGGGATTTACCGGGACATTGAACACTGAAGCTTTCTTT,CSVGGFTGTLNTEAFF
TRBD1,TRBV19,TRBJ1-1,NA,TGTGCCAGTAAGCGACAGGGTGGGAGGGAAGCTTTCTTT,CASKRQGGREAFF
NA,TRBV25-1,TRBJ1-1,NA,TGTGCCAGCAGTGAATTGGCAGGGGCGACTGAAGCTTTCTTT,CASSELAGATEAFF
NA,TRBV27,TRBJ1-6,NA,TGTGCCAGCAGTTTGGGTGAGGGGACAATATACCGCTCCTATAATTCACCCCTCCACTTT,CASSLGEGTIYRSYNSPLHF
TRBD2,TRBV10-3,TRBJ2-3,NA,TGTGCCATCAGTGCCCTAGCGGAGGGCGATACGCAGTATTTT,CAISALAEGDTQYF
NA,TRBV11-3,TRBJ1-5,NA,TGTGCCTGCCTGGGCCAGAGAATTTATAGCAATCAGCCCCAGCATTTT,CACLGQRIYSNQPQHF
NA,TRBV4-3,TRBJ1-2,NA,TGCGCCAGCAGCCAAGAGCAGGGGCGAAACTATGGCTACACCTTC,CASSQEQGRNYGYTF
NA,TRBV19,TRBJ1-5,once,TGTGCCAGTAGCGCAGGTCGCAATCAGCCCCAGCATTTT,CASSAGRNQPQHF
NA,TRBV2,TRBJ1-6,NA,TGTGCCAGCAATAATATCGGCAGGGACCTCCACTTT,CASNNIGRDLHF
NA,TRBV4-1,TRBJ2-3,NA,TGCGCCAGCAGCCAAGTAACAGGGCAGGTCACAGATACGCAGTATTTT,CASSQVTGQVTDTQYF
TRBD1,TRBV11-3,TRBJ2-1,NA,TGTGCCAGCAGCTCACACCGCAATTCCGCCCGGGACAGGAGAAACAATGAGCAGTTCTTC,CASSSHRNSARDRRNNEQFF
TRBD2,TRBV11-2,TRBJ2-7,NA,TGTGCCAGCAGCCTACAACTAGCGTCCGACGAGCAGTACTTC,CASSLQLASDEQYF
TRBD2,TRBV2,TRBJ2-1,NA,TGTGCCAGCAGGGAGCGGGGAGAATCCTACAATGAGCAGTTCTTC,CASRERGESYNEQFF
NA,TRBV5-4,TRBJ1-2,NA,TGTGCCAGCAGCGGAGGAGGTCAGGAAAGGACCTTC,CASSGGGQERTF
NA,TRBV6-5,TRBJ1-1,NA,TGTGCCAGCCGACAGAACACTGAAGCTTTCTTT,CASRQNTEAFF
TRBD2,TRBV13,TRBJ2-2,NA,TGTGCCAGCAGCTTACGACTAGCGGGGGGACACACCGGGGAGCTGTTTTTT,CASSLRLAGGHTGELFF
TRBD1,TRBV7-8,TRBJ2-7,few,TGTGCCAGCAGAGACCGGGACAGTTCGGTTCGGCACTTC,CASRDRDSSVRHF
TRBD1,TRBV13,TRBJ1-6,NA,TGTGCCAGCAGCTCCGGACAGGGAAATTCACCCCTCCACTTT,CASSSGQGNSPLHF
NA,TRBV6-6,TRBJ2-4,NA,TGTGCCAGCAGTTACTCGGTCGGAGCCAAAAACATTCAGTACTTC,CASSYSVGAKNIQYF
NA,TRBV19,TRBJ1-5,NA,TGTGCCAGTAGTATTCTAGGGGGGGGTAATCAGCCCCAGCATTTT,CASSILGGGNQPQHF
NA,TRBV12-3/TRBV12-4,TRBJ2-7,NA,TGTGCCAGCAGAGAAGACAGCCGGGAGCAGTACTTC,CASREDSREQYF
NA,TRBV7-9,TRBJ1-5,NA,TGTGCCAGCAGCTTTTCGGGCAATCAGCCCCAGCATTTT,CASSFSGNQPQHF
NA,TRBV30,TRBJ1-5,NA,TGTGCCTGGAGCCAGACAGGTGGTAGTCAGCCCCAGCATTTT,CAWSQTGGSQPQHF
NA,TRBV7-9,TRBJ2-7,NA,TGTGCCAGCAGCTTAGCAGGGGGCTACGAGCAGTACTTC,CASSLAGGYEQYF
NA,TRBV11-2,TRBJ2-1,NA,TGTGCCAGCAGGAGACAGGCGAGCTCCTACAATGAGCAGTTCTTC,CASRRQASSYNEQFF
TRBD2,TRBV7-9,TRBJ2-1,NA,TGTGCCAGCAGCTTTCCGGGACTAGCGGGAGTACACAGTGGCAATGAGCAGTTCTTC,CASSFPGLAGVHSGNEQFF
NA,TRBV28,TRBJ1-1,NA,TGTGCCAGCAGTTTACAGGGGATCTATATGGACTTTCGTGGGACTGAAGCTTTCTTT,CASSLQGIYMDFRGTEAFF
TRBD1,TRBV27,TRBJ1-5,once,TGTGCCAGCAGTTCGACAGGGGGTGTCAATCAGCCCCAGCATTTT,CASSSTGGVNQPQHF
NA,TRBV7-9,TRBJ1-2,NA,TGTGCCAGCAGCTTAGTGGCCAGGGTCGGGAACTATGGCTACACCTTC,CASSLVARVGNYGYTF
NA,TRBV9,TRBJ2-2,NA,TGTGCCAGCAGCTCAAACACCGGGGAGCTGTTTTTT,CASSSNTGELFF
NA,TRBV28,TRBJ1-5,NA,TGTGCCAGCCATGGTGACAGAGGGCGGGGACAGCCCCAGCATTTT,CASHGDRGRGQPQHF
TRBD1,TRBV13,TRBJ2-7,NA,TGTGCCAGCAGCACCCGGGACAGCTATTCATTATCCTACGAGCAGTACTTC,CASSTRDSYSLSYEQYF
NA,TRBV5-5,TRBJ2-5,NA,TGTGCCAGCAGTATTTTACAAGAAGAGACCCAGTACTTC,CASSILQEETQYF
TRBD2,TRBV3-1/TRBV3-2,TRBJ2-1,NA,TGTGCCAGCAGCCAAGTGGCGGGGGGGCGTCGCAATGAGCAGTTCTTC,CASSQVAGGRRNEQFF
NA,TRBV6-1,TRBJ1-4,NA,TGTGCCAGCAGTGAACCAGGTCGAAATGAAAAACTGTTTTTT,CASSEPGRNEKLFF
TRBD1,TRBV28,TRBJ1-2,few,TGTGCCAGCAGGGCGGGACAGTTCTATGGCTACACCTTC,CASRAGQFYGYTF
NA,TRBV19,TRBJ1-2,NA,TGTGCCAGTAGTCCCGCTAGTAAGAACTATGGCTACACCTTC,CASSPASKNYGYTF
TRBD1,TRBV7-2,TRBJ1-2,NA,TGTGCCAGCAGCTTGGACAGGGACCCCTATGGCTACACCTTC,CASSLDRDPYGYTF
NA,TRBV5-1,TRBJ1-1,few,TGCGCCAGCAGCTTTGGGCTCGGGGAGGAAGCTTTCTTT,CASSFGLGEEAFF
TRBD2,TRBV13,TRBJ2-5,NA,TGTGCCAGCAGCCTTTTCGGGGAGGGAGAGACCCAGTACTTC,CASSLFGEGETQYF
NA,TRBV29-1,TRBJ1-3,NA,TGCAGCGGACTACATCTCAACACCATATATTTT,CSGLHLNTIYF
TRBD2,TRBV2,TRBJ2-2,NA,TGTGCCAGCAGTGCCCGACCCGGGACTAGCGGGCGGAGATCTCCCGGGGAGCTGTTTTTT,CASSARPGTSGRRSPGELFF
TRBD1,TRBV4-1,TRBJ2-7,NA,TGCGCCAGCAGTCTAAAGGGACAGAACTACGAGCAGTACTTC,CASSLKGQNYEQYF
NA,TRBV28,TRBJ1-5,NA,TGTGCCAGCAGTTCTCTCCAGCCCCAGCATTTT,CASSSLQPQHF
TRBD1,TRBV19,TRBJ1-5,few,TGTGCCAGTAGTGAAGACAGGGGGCGAAATCAGCCCCAGCATTTT,CASSEDRGRNQPQHF
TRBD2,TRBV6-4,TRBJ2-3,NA,TGTGCCAGCAGTGAGCTAGCGGGGGGGCACACAGATACGCAGTATTTT,CASSELAGGHTDTQYF